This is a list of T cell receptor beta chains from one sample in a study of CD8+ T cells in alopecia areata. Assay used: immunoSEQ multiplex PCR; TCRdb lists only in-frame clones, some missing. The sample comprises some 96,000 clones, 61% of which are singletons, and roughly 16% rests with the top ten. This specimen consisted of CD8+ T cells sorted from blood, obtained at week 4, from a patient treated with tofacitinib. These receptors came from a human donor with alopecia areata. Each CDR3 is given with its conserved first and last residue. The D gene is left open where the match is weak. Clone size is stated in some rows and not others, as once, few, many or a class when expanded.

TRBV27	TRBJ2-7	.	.	CASSPFRNGYEQYF	TGTGCCAGCAGTCCCTTCAGAAACGGCTACGAGCAGTACTTC
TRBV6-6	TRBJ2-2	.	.	CATPPLDEGVGELFF	TGTGCCACCCCACCGCTAGACGAAGGGGTCGGGGAGCTGTTTTTT
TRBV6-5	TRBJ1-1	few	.	CASSYSGTLNTEAFF	TGTGCCAGCAGTTACTCCGGCACTTTGAACACTGAAGCTTTCTTT
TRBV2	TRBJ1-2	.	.	CASSEAKGNAGYTF	TGTGCCAGCAGTGAAGCCAAGGGGAATGCTGGCTACACCTTC
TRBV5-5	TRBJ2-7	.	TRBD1	CASSLEVGQGAGEQYF	TGTGCCAGCAGCTTGGAGGTAGGACAGGGGGCAGGGGAGCAGTACTTC
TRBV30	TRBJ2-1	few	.	CAWATSSPYNEQFF	TGTGCCTGGGCAACTAGCAGCCCCTACAATGAGCAGTTCTTC
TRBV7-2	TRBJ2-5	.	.	CASSPLGPYPETQYF	TGTGCCAGCAGCCCACTAGGGCCCTACCCAGAGACCCAGTACTTC
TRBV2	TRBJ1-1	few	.	CASSLHPEAFF	TGTGCCAGCAGTCTACACCCTGAAGCTTTCTTT
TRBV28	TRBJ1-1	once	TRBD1	CASSLPHRGMNTEAFF	TGTGCCAGCAGTTTGCCACACAGGGGTATGAACACTGAAGCTTTCTTT
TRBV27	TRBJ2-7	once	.	CASSLTETYEQYF	TGTGCCAGCAGTTTAACCGAGACCTACGAGCAGTACTTC
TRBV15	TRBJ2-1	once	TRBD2	CATSRETSGGNEQFF	TGTGCCACCAGCAGAGAGACTAGCGGGGGCAATGAGCAGTTCTTC
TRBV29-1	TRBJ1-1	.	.	CSVVGTEAFF	TGCAGCGTTGTTGGCACTGAAGCTTTCTTT
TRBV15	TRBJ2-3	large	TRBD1	CATSRDRQGGADTQYF	TGTGCCACCAGCAGAGATAGACAGGGTGGCGCAGATACGCAGTATTTT
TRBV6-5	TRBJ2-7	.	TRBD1	CASSLDRLAEQYF	TGTGCCAGCAGTCTGGACAGGCTGGCCGAGCAGTACTTC
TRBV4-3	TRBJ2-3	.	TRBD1	CASSHLLMGQGGADTQYF	TGCGCCAGCAGCCACCTACTGATGGGACAGGGGGGGGCAGATACGCAGTATTTT
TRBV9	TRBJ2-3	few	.	CASNVGTTSTDTQYF	TGTGCCAGCAACGTCGGGACAACTAGCACAGATACGCAGTATTTT
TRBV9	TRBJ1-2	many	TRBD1	CASSIPGGGYTF	TGTGCCAGCAGCATCCCAGGGGGAGGCTACACCTTC
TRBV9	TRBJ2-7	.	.	CASSVGLRGVGYEQYF	TGTGCCAGCAGCGTAGGTCTCCGGGGAGTTGGCTACGAGCAGTACTTC
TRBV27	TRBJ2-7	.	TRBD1	CASRVIGQGDEQYF	TGTGCCAGCAGGGTGATTGGACAGGGTGACGAGCAGTACTTC
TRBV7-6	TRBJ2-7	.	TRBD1	CASSLGTAYEQYF	TGTGCCAGCAGCCTCGGGACAGCCTACGAGCAGTACTTC
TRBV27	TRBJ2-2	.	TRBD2	CASTRRGLAGATGELFF	TGTGCCAGCACTCGTAGGGGACTAGCGGGAGCCACCGGGGAGCTGTTTTTT
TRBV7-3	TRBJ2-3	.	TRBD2	CASSSGTSGMDTQYF	TGTGCCAGCAGCTCCGGGACTAGCGGGATGGATACGCAGTATTTT
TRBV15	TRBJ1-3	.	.	CATSREPTKGSGNTIYF	TGTGCCACCAGCAGAGAACCGACCAAGGGTAGTGGAAACACCATATATTTT
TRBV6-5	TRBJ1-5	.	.	CASSYNYSPSQPQHF	TGTGCCAGCAGTTATAATTACAGCCCGTCACAGCCCCAGCATTTT
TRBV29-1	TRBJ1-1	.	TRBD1	CSVQGEGNTEAFF	TGCAGCGTCCAGGGGGAGGGGAACACTGAAGCTTTCTTT
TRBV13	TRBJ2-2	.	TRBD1	CASSPGTANTGELFF	TGTGCCAGCAGCCCCGGGACAGCCAACACCGGGGAGCTGTTTTTT
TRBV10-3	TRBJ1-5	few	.	CAISNDRNQPQHF	TGTGCCATCAGCAATGACAGAAATCAGCCCCAGCATTTT
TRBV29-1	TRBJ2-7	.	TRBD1	CSVGDRGASYEQYF	TGCAGCGTTGGGGACAGGGGTGCGTCCTACGAGCAGTACTTC
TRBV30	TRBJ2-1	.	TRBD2	CAWSVSSGDYNEQFF	TGTGCCTGGAGTGTCTCTAGCGGAGATTACAATGAGCAGTTCTTC
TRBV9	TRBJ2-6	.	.	CASSDPQGSGANVLTF	TGTGCCAGCAGCGACCCCCAGGGCTCTGGGGCCAACGTCCTGACTTTC
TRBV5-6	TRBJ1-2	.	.	CASSPSTLLGYTF	TGTGCCAGCAGCCCATCGACACTTTTGGGCTACACCTTC
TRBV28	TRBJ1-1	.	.	CASNGEQVAEAFF	TGTGCCAGCAACGGGGAACAGGTAGCTGAAGCTTTCTTT
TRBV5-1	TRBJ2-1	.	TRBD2	CASSFAGGPAEQFF	TGCGCCAGCAGCTTTGCGGGAGGGCCCGCTGAGCAGTTCTTC
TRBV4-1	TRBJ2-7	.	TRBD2	CASSQSAAGGAYEQYF	TGCGCCAGCAGCCAATCCGCAGCGGGGGGGGCCTACGAGCAGTACTTC
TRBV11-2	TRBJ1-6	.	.	CASSLMVFGDSPLHF	TGTGCCAGCAGCTTAATGGTATTTGGAGATTCACCCCTCCACTTT
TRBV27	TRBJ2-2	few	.	CASSLGGSTGELFF	TGTGCCAGCAGCTTAGGGGGTTCCACCGGGGAGCTGTTTTTT
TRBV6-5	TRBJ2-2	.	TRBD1	CASSLGTANTGELFF	TGTGCCAGCAGTTTAGGGACAGCGAACACCGGGGAGCTGTTTTTT
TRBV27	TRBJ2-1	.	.	CASSLWQGLRGEGNEQFF	TGTGCCAGCAGTTTATGGCAGGGGTTACGGGGGGAGGGCAATGAGCAGTTCTTC
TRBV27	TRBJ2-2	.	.	CATGATTGELFF	TGTGCCACGGGGGCGACCACCGGGGAGCTGTTTTTT
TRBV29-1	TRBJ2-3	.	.	CSAYLPGGSDTQYF	TGCAGCGCCTACCTCCCAGGAGGGTCAGATACGCAGTATTTT
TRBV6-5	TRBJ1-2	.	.	CASRPGAAYGYTF	TGTGCCAGTCGACCCGGGGCGGCCTATGGCTACACCTTC
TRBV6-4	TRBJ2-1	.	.	CASSRDSFKNDEQFF	TGTGCCAGCAGTCGTGACAGTTTCAAGAATGATGAGCAGTTCTTC
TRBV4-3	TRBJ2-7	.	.	CASSQAPGDAYEQYF	TGCGCCAGCAGCCAAGCCCCGGGAGACGCCTACGAGCAGTACTTC
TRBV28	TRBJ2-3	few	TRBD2	CASCKASGTTDTQYF	TGTGCCAGCTGTAAGGCTAGCGGGACCACAGATACGCAGTATTTT
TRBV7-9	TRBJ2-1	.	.	CASSLQGNEQFF	TGTGCCAGCAGCTTACAGGGCAATGAGCAGTTCTTC
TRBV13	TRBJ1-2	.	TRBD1	CASSQGQGSGYTF	TGTGCCAGCAGCCAAGGACAGGGGAGTGGCTACACCTTC
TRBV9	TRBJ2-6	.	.	CASSLDGMSSGANVLTF	TGTGCCAGCAGCTTAGATGGGATGAGCTCTGGGGCCAACGTCCTGACTTTC
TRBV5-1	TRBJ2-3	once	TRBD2	CASSPRGADTQYF	TGCGCCAGCAGCCCCCGGGGGGCAGATACGCAGTATTTT
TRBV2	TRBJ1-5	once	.	CASSEWGSGDQPQHF	TGTGCCAGCAGTGAATGGGGATCTGGTGATCAGCCCCAGCATTTT
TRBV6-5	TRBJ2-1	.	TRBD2	CASSRLAGRNEQFF	TGTGCCAGCAGTCGGCTAGCGGGGAGGAATGAGCAGTTCTTC
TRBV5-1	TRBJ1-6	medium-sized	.	CASSFFTDSPLHF	TGCGCCAGCAGCTTTTTTACGGATTCACCCCTCCACTTT
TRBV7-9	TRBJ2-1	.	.	CASSSPQWIGRSYNEQFF	TGTGCCAGCAGCTCCCCCCAATGGATAGGCCGCTCCTACAATGAGCAGTTCTTC
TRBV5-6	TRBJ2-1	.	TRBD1	CASSLMTGKQFF	TGTGCCAGCAGCCTCATGACAGGGAAGCAGTTCTTC